This TCR beta chain was captured in a study of spatial heterogeneity in lung cancer. Overall study context: Where they were available, follow-up PBMC samples were sequenced, at a median of approximately two years after resection.

The time point denotes: blood at routine non-recurrence follow-up after resection. TCRdb re-called the 5' RACE reads with MiXCR, one entry per CDR3 protein. The data contain 110,000 or so distinct CDR3 sequences, 10% to 14% of them singletons. The CDR3 spans 15 residues. The germline V and J ends were trimmed by 0 bases and 4 bases, with 10 bases remaining between them. CDR1 and CDR2 from the germline V gene are MDHEN and SYDVKM. This clonotype was observed many times. J is TRBJ1-5 and V is TRBV28; a weak D match, TRBD1 (6 bases). The starting material was PBMCs, obtained at follow-up. This TCR derives from a female donor with early-stage non-small cell lung cancer. The CDR3 loop reads CASSLWVTGNQPQHF. The CDR3, as DNA: TGTGCCAGCAGTTTATGGGTCACAGGGAATCAGCCCCAGCATTTT.